This T cell receptor beta chain was identified in a study of T cell changes during pregnancy in multiple sclerosis. This clone was found once. The CDR3 contains 14 residues. V was clipped by 5 bases and J by 3 bases; unmatched bases: 6. Germline assignment: CDR1 MNHEY and CDR2 SVGAGI. Here immunoSEQ multiplex PCR was the method, and the copy in TCRdb shows in-frame clones only, minus some. Of about 110,000 clones listed, around 90% were seen once; the top ten hold 1.6%. The sequence was collected from a female donor with multiple sclerosis, enrolled in a pregnancy study. The sample was peripheral blood, taken before pregnancy. This chain uses TRBV6-5 with TRBJ2-7; 8 bases fit TRBD2. CDR3 nucleotides: TGTGCCAGCAGTCTACTAGCGGACTACTACGAGCAGTACTTC. As protein: CASSLLADYYEQYF.